This section outlines one T cell receptor beta chain sequence together with its context. The antigen is unknown. CDR3 length: 12 amino acids. The ends were cut back, 4 bases at V and 7 bases at J, with 9 bases in the middle. Germline loops: CDR1 PRHDT, CDR2 FYEKMQ (reference sequence). Healthy controls were blood donor buffy coats. This specimen comes from a study of STAT5B mutations in CD4+ large granular lymphocyte leukemia. Profiling relied on immunoSEQ multiplex PCR, and the TCRdb table lists in-frame clones only, not all of them. The data hold roughly 25,000 clones, with 74% observed a single time. Study-wide results and caveats: 8/27 top patient clones versus 2/35 control clones were TRBV06-family.

The chain recombines TRBV13 with TRBJ2-3, with D hard to call. This receptor was identified in a human donor in good health. Sequenced sample: CD4+ T cells from blood buffy coats. DNA of the CDR3: TGTGCCAGCAGCTCGTCCCGAAATACGCAGTATTTT. Translation: CASSSSRNTQYF.